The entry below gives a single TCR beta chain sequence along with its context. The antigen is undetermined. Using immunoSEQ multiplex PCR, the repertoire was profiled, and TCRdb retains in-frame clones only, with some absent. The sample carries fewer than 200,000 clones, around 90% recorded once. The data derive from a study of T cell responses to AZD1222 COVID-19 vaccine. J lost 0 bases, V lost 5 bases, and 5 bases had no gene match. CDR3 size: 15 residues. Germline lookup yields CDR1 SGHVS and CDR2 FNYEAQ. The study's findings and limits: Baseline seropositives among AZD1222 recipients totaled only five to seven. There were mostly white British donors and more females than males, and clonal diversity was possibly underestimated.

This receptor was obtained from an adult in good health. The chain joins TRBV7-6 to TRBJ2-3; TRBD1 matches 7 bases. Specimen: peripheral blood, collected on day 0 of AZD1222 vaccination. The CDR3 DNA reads TGTGCCAGCAGCGTATGGGGACAGAGCACAGATACGCAGTATTTT. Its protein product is CASSVWGQSTDTQYF.